This paragraph reports one TCR beta chain. What it recognizes is unknown. This sample was taken from a study of T cell responses to AZD1222 COVID-19 vaccine. Whole-study context: Analyses pooled second doses at about 4 or about 12 weeks.

Germline V CDR1 and CDR2: SQVTM, ANQGSEA. The CDR3 is 14 residues long. The V gene lost 7 bases and the J gene lost 6 bases, with 21 bases spanning the gap. Findings of the study overall: Repertoires in all cases were sampled only once the peak T cell response had passed. Donors were chiefly white British, with a greater number of females, and clonal diversity was perhaps underestimated. Reportedly, nearly half the spike-specific TCRs target unmutated variant regions.

Using immunoSEQ multiplex PCR, the repertoire was profiled, and TCRdb retains in-frame clones only, with some absent. Of 150,000 to 200,000 clones in the sample, roughly 92% were seen once. Sequencing was performed on peripheral blood, taken on day 0 of AZD1222 vaccination. This sequence was found in an adult in good health. J is TRBJ1-1 and V is TRBV29-1; D is undetermined. CDR3 region: CSAEGRVARAEAFF. The CDR3 coding sequence is TGCAGCGCCGAAGGGAGGGTGGCTCGGGCTGAAGCTTTCTTT.